The 19 T cell receptor beta chains given below trace back to one sample, sequenced in a study of T cell clonotyping in hematopoietic cell transplantation. TCRdb's copy holds only in-frame clones and misses some; the assay was immunoSEQ multiplex PCR. The data show 25,000 to 30,000 clones, with roughly 84% seen just once and around 1.9% held by the top ten. Specified time point: recipient sample about 28 days before transplant, after cytoreduction. The source was peripheral blood mononuclear cells, collected before stem cell transplant. The receptor set was obtained from a man between 35 and 55 years old with acute myeloid leukemia. Some clones in this sample may be carry-over from other donors' samples.

The chain is built from TRBV4-2 and TRBJ2-2; 9 bases align to TRBD2. Germline CDR1 and CDR2: LGHNA and YNFKEQ. The CDR3 extends over 16 amino acids. J was trimmed by 5 bases and V by 0 bases; bases with no gene match: 4. CDR3 sequence reads: CASSQEGAGGTGELFF. The DNA of the CDR3 is TGTGCCAGCAGCCAAGAGGGAGCGGGAGGAACCGGGGAGCTGTTTTTT.

This clone was picked up one time. The gene calls are TRBV5-1 and TRBJ2-2; D gene unclear. CDR1 is SGHRS, CDR2 YFSETQ, per germline. The CDR3 is 16 amino acids. With 0 bases removed from V and 0 bases from J, the gap between germline ends came to 9 bases. The CDR3 reads CASSLVPGTNTGELFF. The CDR3 bases are TGCGCCAGCAGCTTGGTTCCGGGTACGAACACCGGGGAGCTGTTTTTT.

The chain joins TRBV4-2 to TRBJ2-3, with D possibly matching TRBD1 (5 bases). The V gene's germline CDR1 is LGHNA and CDR2 YNFKEQ. CDR3 size: 13 residues. The V end lost 5 bases, the J end lost 1 base, and 7 bases lay between the germline ends. The CDR3 here is CASSTTGTDTQYF. CDR3 nucleotide sequence: TGTGCCAGCAGCACGACAGGCACAGATACGCAGTATTTT.

The V call is TRBV5-4, the J call TRBJ2-1; possibly TRBD2 for D (5 bases). The V gene lost 3 bases and the J gene lost 1 base, with 11 bases spanning the gap. The CDR3 contains 15 residues. CDR1 and CDR2 from the germline V gene are SGHNT and YYREEE (reference sequence). The CDR3 sequence: CASSSRGLSYNEQFF. The DNA of the CDR3 is TGTGCCAGCAGCTCCCGAGGGCTTTCCTACAATGAGCAGTTCTTC.

This clone is medium-sized. The V call is TRBV19, the J call TRBJ1-2, with TRBD1 as a possible D gene (5 bases). Trimming cost V 7 bases and J 7 bases, with 13 bases left between them. This CDR3 is 12 amino acids long. CDR1 and CDR2 (germline): LNHDA, SQIVND (reference sequence). This CDR3 is CASTTPGSGYTF. The DNA for the CDR3 is TGTGCCAGTACTACCCCAGGGTCTGGCTACACCTTC.

This rearrangement joins TRBV5-6 to TRBJ2-7, with D possibly TRBD2 on 7 matching bases. Germline V lookup: CDR1 SGHDT, CDR2 YYEEEE. The CDR3 covers 16 residues. Trimming took off 3 bases at V and 3 bases at J, with 19 bases between the two ends. The CDR3 here is CASSSEGGATRYEQYF. CDR3 bases: TGTGCCAGCAGCTCCGAAGGGGGGGCGACACGCTACGAGCAGTACTTC.

The chain joins TRBV9 to TRBJ1-1, with D perhaps matching TRBD1 (5 bases). V lost 0 bases and J lost 5, with 14 bases in between. The CDR3 runs to 15 residues. The germline CDR1 and CDR2 sequences are SGDLS and YYNGEE. CDR3 region: CASSVAGTGVTEAFF. The DNA of the CDR3 is TGTGCCAGCAGCGTAGCGGGGACGGGGGTAACTGAAGCTTTCTTT.

The chain is built from TRBV7-9 and TRBJ1-3, with D maybe TRBD1 (6 bases). Germline V gene data show CDR1 as SEHNR and CDR2 as FQNEAQ (reference sequence). V was clipped by 3 bases and J by 0 bases, with 12 bases between them. This CDR3 spans 16 amino acids. The DNA for the CDR3 is TGTGCCAGCAGCTTTGAATCCAGGGGCTCTGGAAACACCATATATTTT. Residues: CASSFESRGSGNTIYF.

The chain links TRBV9 to TRBJ2-5; tentatively, D is TRBD2 (5 bases). The germline V gene encodes CDR1 SGDLS and CDR2 YYNGEE. Trimming removed 2 bases at V and 5 bases at J, with 13 bases between. The CDR3 extends over 14 amino acids. The CDR3, as DNA: TGTGCCAGCAGCGTGGACGGAGGTTCCGAGACCCAGTACTTC. This translates into CASSVDGGSETQYF.

The rearrangement links TRBV7-8 to TRBJ1-2, with D possibly TRBD1 on 5 matching bases. With 5 bases removed from V and 0 bases from J, the gap between germline ends came to 13 bases. CDR1 SGHVS and CDR2 FQNEAQ come from the germline V gene. CDR3 length: 15 amino acids. CDR3 DNA sequence: TGTGCCAGCAGCATCCGGGACTCCACTAACTATGGCTACACCTTC. Protein: CASSIRDSTNYGYTF.

V usage is TRBV28 and J usage is TRBJ1-5; D gene unclear. The CDR3 covers 13 residues. Germline loops: CDR1 MDHEN, CDR2 SYDVKM. V was trimmed by 3 bases and J by 2 bases, leaving 5 bases between them. The chain's CDR3 is CASSFQGNQPQHF. The CDR3 DNA sequence: TGTGCCAGCAGTTTCCAGGGCAATCAGCCCCAGCATTTT.

The chain uses TRBV19 and TRBJ1-1; a weak D match, TRBD1 (5 bases). V lost 7 bases to trimming and J lost 1 base, with 13 bases between them. The CDR3 sequence is 14 residues long. Germline V lookup: CDR1 LNHDA, CDR2 SQIVND (reference sequence). The CDR3 DNA sequence: TGTGCCAGTAATCGGGGACGGGAGAACACTGAAGCTTTCTTT. Its protein product is CASNRGRENTEAFF.

The chain couples TRBV6-5 to TRBJ2-7, with D unresolved. Germline V gene lookup returns CDR1 MNHEY and CDR2 SVGAGI. V was clipped by 0 bases and J by 3 bases, with 15 bases between them. This CDR3 is 16 amino acids long. DNA of the CDR3: TGTGCCAGCAGTTACTCGTTAATCGGATATAACTACGAGCAGTACTTC. Translated, it gives CASSYSLIGYNYEQYF.

This clone was detected once. This chain uses TRBV6-5 with TRBJ2-7, with D possibly TRBD2 on 5 matching bases. V gave up 6 bases and J gave up 6 bases, with 12 bases separating them. This CDR3 has 12 amino acids. The V gene's germline CDR1 is MNHEY and CDR2 SVGAGI. CDR3 sequence (DNA): TGTGCCAGCAGACTCGGGGATAGCGAGCAGTACTTC. This sequence encodes CASRLGDSEQYF.

This rearrangement joins TRBV10-3 to TRBJ2-5; unclear D gene. Germline V gives CDR1 ENHRY, CDR2 SYGVKD. V was trimmed by 3 bases and J by 3 bases, leaving 5 bases between them. The CDR3 covers 12 residues. The CDR3 sequence is CAISDSKETQYF. As DNA, the CDR3 is TGTGCCATCAGTGACTCCAAAGAGACCCAGTACTTC.

V gene TRBV6-5 combines with J gene TRBJ1-2; no reliable D call. CDR1 and CDR2 from the germline V gene are MNHEY and SVGAGI. With 6 bases removed from V and 7 bases from J, the gap between germline ends came to 12 bases. The CDR3 is 12 residues long. The CDR3 DNA reads as TGTGCCAGCAGAATCATTGGTGGTGGCTACACCTTC. Residues: CASRIIGGGYTF.

The chain links TRBV28 to TRBJ2-7, with D uncertain. The CDR3 sequence is 14 residues long. Looked up from germline, CDR1 is MDHEN and CDR2 is SYDVKM. V shed 1 base and J shed 2 bases, with 9 bases lying between them. This CDR3 reads CASSLYHGTYEQYF. The CDR3 bases are TGTGCCAGCAGTTTATACCATGGAACCTACGAGCAGTACTTC. The full variable domain, rest sourced from reference TRBV28 and TRBJ2-7, is DVKVTQSSRYLVKRTGEKVFLECVQDMDHENMFWYRQDPGLGLRLIYFSYDVKMKEKGDIPEGYSVSREKKERFSLILESASTNQTSMYLCASSLYHGTYEQYFGPGTRLTVT.

The rearrangement uses TRBV5-6 and TRBJ2-4; D remains unclear. The CDR3 runs 15 residues. Germline CDR1 and CDR2: SGHDT and YYEEEE. The ends were cut back, 2 bases at V and 3 bases at J, with 12 bases in the middle. Here the CDR3 DNA reads TGTGCCAGCAGCTTACCGCAGGAGAACAAAAACATTCAGTACTTC. Its protein is CASSLPQENKNIQYF. The variable domain in full, completed from reference TRBV5-6 and TRBJ2-4, reads DAGVTQSPTHLIKTRGQQVTLRCSPKSGHDTVSWYQQALGQGPQFIFQYYEEEERQRGNFPDRFSGHQFPNYSSELNVNALLLGDSALYLCASSLPQENKNIQYFGAGTRLSVL.

The chain uses TRBV27 and TRBJ2-2; D not certain. This CDR3 comprises 12 residues. The V gene lost 2 bases and the J gene lost 7 bases, with 5 bases spanning the gap. Germline V gene sequence: CDR1 MNHEY, CDR2 SMNVEV (reference sequence). Here the CDR3 DNA reads TGTGCCAGCAGTTTACTCCGCGGGGAGCTGTTTTTT. Encoded protein: CASSLLRGELFF.